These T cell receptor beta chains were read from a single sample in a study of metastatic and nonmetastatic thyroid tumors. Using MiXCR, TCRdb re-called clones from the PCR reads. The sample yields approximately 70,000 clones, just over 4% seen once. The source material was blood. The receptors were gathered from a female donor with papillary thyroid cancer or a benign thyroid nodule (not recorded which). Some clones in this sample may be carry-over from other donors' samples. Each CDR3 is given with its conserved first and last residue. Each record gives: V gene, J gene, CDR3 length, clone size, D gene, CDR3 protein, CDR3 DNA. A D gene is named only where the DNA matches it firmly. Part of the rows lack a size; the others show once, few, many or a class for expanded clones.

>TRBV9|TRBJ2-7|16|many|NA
CASSSGVGGNAYEQYF
TGTGCCAGCAGCTCCGGGGTAGGCGGGAATGCCTACGAGCAGTACTTC
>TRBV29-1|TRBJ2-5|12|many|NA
CTKQGSDETQYF
TGCACGAAACAGGGTAGTGATGAGACCCAGTACTTC
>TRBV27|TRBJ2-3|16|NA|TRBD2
CASSSRLAGITDTQYF
TGTGCCAGCAGTTCCCGACTAGCGGGTATCACAGATACGCAGTATTTT
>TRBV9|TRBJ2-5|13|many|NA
CASSRGFQETQYF
TGTGCCAGCAGCCGAGGTTTCCAAGAGACCCAGTACTTC
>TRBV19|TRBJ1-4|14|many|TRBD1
CASTKTGSGEKLFF
TGTGCCAGTACCAAGACAGGGTCGGGTGAAAAACTGTTTTTT
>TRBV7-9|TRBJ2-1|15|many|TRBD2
CASSQTGTSGGEQFF
TGTGCCAGCAGCCAGACCGGGACTAGCGGGGGCGAGCAGTTCTTC
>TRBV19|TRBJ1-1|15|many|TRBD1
CASSARQGVRTEAFF
TGTGCCAGTAGTGCCCGACAGGGGGTAAGAACTGAAGCTTTCTTT
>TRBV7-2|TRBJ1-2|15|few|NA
CASSLEVRGYNGYTF
TGTGCCAGCAGCTTAGAGGTCAGGGGTTATAATGGCTACACCTTC
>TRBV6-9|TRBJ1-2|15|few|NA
CASSYGSGGDYGYTF
TGTGCCAGCAGTTACGGGTCTGGCGGCGATTATGGCTACACCTTC
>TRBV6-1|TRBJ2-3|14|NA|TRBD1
CASQTGDATDTQYF
TGTGCCAGCCAGACAGGGGACGCCACAGATACGCAGTATTTT
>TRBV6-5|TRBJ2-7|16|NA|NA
CASSYGQGPNSYEQYF
TGTGCCAGCAGTTACGGGCAGGGGCCCAACTCCTACGAGCAGTACTTC
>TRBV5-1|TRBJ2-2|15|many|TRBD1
CASSLMDRVAGELFF
TGCGCCAGCAGCCTAATGGACAGGGTGGCCGGGGAGCTGTTTTTT
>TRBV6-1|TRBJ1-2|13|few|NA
CASNPDRSTGYTF
TGTGCCAGCAACCCCGACAGGAGCACTGGCTACACCTTC